Listed here are 5 T cell receptor beta chains from one sample, sequenced in a study of CD8+ T cells in alopecia areata. Extracted RNA was reverse transcribed, and the resulting cDNA served as sequencing template. Sequencing used immunoSEQ multiplex PCR; TCRdb keeps in-frame clones, though not all of them. The table has roughly 120,000 clones, less than 75% seen once. Treatment meaning: oral pan-JAK inhibitor, 5-10 mg twice daily. The starting material was CD8+ T cells sorted from blood, obtained at week 24, from a patient treated with tofacitinib. Every receptor here comes from a human donor with alopecia areata.

The chain combines TRBV5-6 with TRBJ1-6; unclear D gene. V gave up 0 bases and J gave up 5 bases, with 9 bases separating them. The CDR3 has 15 residues. Germline V lookup: CDR1 SGHDT, CDR2 YYEEEE. CDR3 loop: CASSLATGNNSPLHF. The CDR3 coding sequence is TGTGCCAGCAGCTTGGCTACCGGGAATAATTCACCCCTCCACTTT.

V gene TRBV23-1 combines with J gene TRBJ2-7, with D unresolved. TRBV23-1 is sorted into the ORF group, with uncertain function. Trimming pared 8 bases from V and 4 bases from J, leaving 18 bases between. The CDR3 is made up of 14 amino acids. This chain's CDR3 is CASYLKLKRYEQYF. The CDR3 DNA reads as TGCGCCAGCTACCTGAAACTGAAGAGGTACGAGCAGTACTTC.

This clone was seen a handful of times. The chain carries TRBV5-1 and TRBJ2-2, with D unresolved. The germline V and J ends were trimmed by 2 bases and 2 bases, with 10 bases remaining between them. The CDR3 length is 15 residues. Germline assignment: CDR1 SGHRS and CDR2 YFSETQ. The CDR3 nucleotides read TGCGCCAGCAGCTTCAGGAGAACAAACACCGGGGAGCTGTTTTTT. Translation: CASSFRRTNTGELFF.

The chain recombines TRBV7-9 with TRBJ1-5; no definite D call. The germline V gene encodes CDR1 SEHNR and CDR2 FQNEAQ (reference sequence). Deletions cut 6 bases from V and 6 bases from J, with 18 bases between. CDR3 length equals 15 residues. This CDR3 is CASSAGPGLSQPQHF. The DNA of the CDR3 is TGTGCCAGCAGTGCCGGGCCTGGTCTGAGTCAGCCCCAGCATTTT.

This clone was observed a single time. The chain employs TRBV7-8 and TRBJ1-5; the D is unclear. V was clipped by 10 bases and J by 2 bases, with 9 bases between them. Germline loops: CDR1 SGHVS, CDR2 FQNEAQ. This CDR3 has 12 residues. CDR3 sequence reads: CAIGLGNQPQHF. CDR3 nucleotides: TGTGCCATCGGACTAGGCAATCAGCCCCAGCATTTT.